This note documents a single TCR beta chain sequence. The entry originates in a study of blood T cell repertoires in COVID-19. Background on the study: PBMCs, B-cell-depleted T cells, or T cells were the source of the cDNA or gDNA that made up the material.

The germline V gene has CDR1 SGHNT and CDR2 YYREEE (reference sequence). CDR3 length equals 16 residues. The trim removed 4 bases at V and 1 base at J, leaving 6 bases unmatched. How the authors handled the data: Reference gene primer amplification gave nucleated cell count estimates. Repertoires were generated with immunoSEQ multiplex PCR, while TCRdb's copy carries only in-frame clones and drops some. The V and J calls and the clone size are those of that table, but D and trimming were determined from the DNA. The table shows roughly 170,000 clones, with approximately 86% occurring only once. This TCR was sampled from a man aged 55 to 70 who had recovered from COVID-19. The chain employs TRBV5-4 and TRBJ1-1, with 11 bases identical to TRBD1. Source material: peripheral blood. This CDR3 reads CASSRGQGATNTEAFF. The DNA of the CDR3 is TGTGCCAGCAGCCGTGGACAGGGGGCAACGAACACTGAAGCTTTCTTT.